This TCR beta chain is from a study of cytomegalovirus exposure and HLA in healthy donors (TCRdb year 2017). Background for the entire study: An earlier analysis of more than 550 of the donors reported approximately 260 Gb of sequence data and 117 million unique TCR beta sequences obtained from some 170 million T cells. An early release that covered about 600 HLA-typed donors contained about 300 gigabases of sequencing data and around 80 million unique TCR sequences. Of the approximately 400 genotyped donors, approximately 82% fell in the genetic ancestry cluster associated with self-reported Caucasian donors. The study aimed to test whether cataloging public T cell receptors could reveal signatures of past pathogen exposure. The study profiled the T cell repertoires of 550 to 700 subjects by immunosequencing and related them to cytomegalovirus serostatus. In addition to the first cohort of 666 subjects, a separate validation cohort of 120 different subjects was used. High-throughput TCR immunosequencing, statistical association of individual TCRs with disease status, and machine learning were combined to predict cytomegalovirus infection status. To study patterns of TCR occurrence, a later analysis re-analyzed previously published TCR beta repertoires from just over 650 donors and added high-resolution HLA genotyping. The later analysis used no new phenotypic data to find candidate immune exposures, relying instead on TCR beta sequences and their occurrence across donors. In an earlier analysis of roughly 580 of the donors, high-throughput TCR beta sequencing was used to judge whether each TCR beta V gene segment behaved as functional or pseudogenic. Donor age, sex, ethnicity and CMV serostatus were compiled alongside the repertoire data. Genome-wide SNP genotypes for about three fifths of the roughly 670 donors were used in a later genetic analysis, which treated that subset as a discovery cohort. All discovery cohort repertoires had been generated on a single sequencing platform. Class I and class II HLA loci were covered by the typing at four-digit resolution. Typing coverage differed by locus: A, B, C, DRB1 and DQB1 were typed in about 629-640 donors, DQA1 in about 500, DPA1 in approximately 600, and DPB1 in approximately 450. A handful of DR-DQ haplotypes were handled as single units for association and clustering because linkage in the cohort was strong. Among about 370 genotyped donors of the cohort, an average of roughly 230,000 unique TCR beta nucleotide sequences was sequenced per donor, of which 15% to 20% were non-productive. What the authors observed across the whole study: The only immune exposure information available for the cohort was CMV serostatus. In a later analysis, TCR association rates were found to vary across HLA loci, with the most associated TCRs seen for DRB1 alleles and the fewest for HLA-C alleles. The classifier was reported to diagnose cytomegalovirus status with high specificity and sensitivity in both the original cohort and the validation cohort. A further reported finding was that TCR beta sequences accurately predicted the HLA-A and HLA-B alleles for most subjects in the first cohort. According to the authors, the approach could potentially be generalized to other disease states and immunological phenotypes. The presence/absence analyses assumed that sequencing depth was roughly uniform across donors, and that assumption may not be true. Broadly in line with IMGT annotations, most TCR beta V segments showed up in productive rearrangements about 90% or about 30% of the time in an earlier analysis of approximately 640 of the donors. Compared with the approximately 700-donor mean, donors in an Asian-associated ancestry cluster had fewer N-insertions in productive TCRs, according to a later genetic analysis. When HLA alleles, especially DR and DQ, strongly co-occurred, attributing TCR associations to individual alleles was difficult. In a later analysis, HLA-associated TCR beta chains showed more clonal expansion and lower generation probabilities than non-associated chains that were equally common. Because counts were too low, about 15 rarely observed V segments, including chromosome 9 orphons, were left out of the earlier analysis of over 550 of the donors. According to a later analysis, most CMV-associated TCR beta chains appeared to be HLA-restricted, and the HLA associations seemed to be driven largely by CMV exposure. Only TCR beta chains were sequenced in this cohort, and the absence of alpha or paired-chain data limited detectable features. Linkage disequilibrium might explain the correlated functional status among segregating V segments, but an unknown experimental factor could not be excluded. Most TCR sequences were observed very rarely across donors, whereas some public TCRs were present in many individuals. Because the 87-base-pair reads could not distinguish some IMGT-functional V segments, including TRBV6-2 and TRBV6-3, those segments were excluded. Specific HLA alleles were associated with roughly 17,000 TCR beta sequences at a false discovery rate of 0.05 in a later analysis. Because some donors lacked HLA typing at each locus, the association tests relied only on the typed subset. A later genetic analysis associated a missense DCLRE1C variant with V-gene and J-gene trimming of TCR beta chains, and an independent cohort replicated the association. The sequencing pipeline was judged likely to have produced a cluster of highly shared sequence variants as a technical artifact. Several of the top co-occurrence clusters appeared to be linked to parvovirus B19, influenza, CMV and Epstein-Barr virus, according to a later analysis. A total of roughly 160 TCR beta chains were listed by the study as associated with cytomegalovirus. Three of the identified cytomegalovirus-associated TCR beta chains were confirmed in vitro to be specific for cytomegalovirus antigens.

The cohort was made up of about 670 healthy bone marrow donors. At the time of sampling, every cohort member was nominally healthy, though immune exposures that went unrecorded were likely present. The donor tested CMV seronegative and was one of the 352 seronegative cohort members. A peripheral blood sample was collected from each donor, and TCR beta sequencing was performed on peripheral blood mononuclear cells. Genomic DNA extraction from the blood cell samples was performed with the Qiagen DNeasy Blood Extraction Kit. The sample holds a few counts of this clone. What antigen it recognizes has not been identified. Base qualities are not provided; no much larger clone lies one nucleotide away. Measured from the cysteine to the phenylalanine, the CDR3 is 13 residues long. Here the CDR3 DNA is all that survives: 39 bases in frame from base 1. Taken from the germline V gene (reference sequence), the CDR1 and CDR2 loops are SSHAT and FNYEAQ. A distance of 10 bases separates the germline ends of V and J, which lose 5 bases and 6 bases respectively.

Library method: the immunoSEQ multiplex PCR assay. The multiplex PCR relied on a mix of 60 forward primers for TCR Vbeta segments and 13 reverse primers for TCR Jbeta segments. Amplification of the CDR3 region of rearranged TCR beta genes was performed with a multiplex PCR assay on genomic DNA. The Illumina HiSeq System was used to sequence the amplified TCR beta libraries as 87-base-pair reads. Turning to the authors' computational methods: In a later analysis, tens of millions of unique TCR beta chains were counted across the 690 or so repertoires, and roughly 11 million of these chains were shared by at least two donors. Raw reads were error-corrected and collapsed into unique sequences with a nearest-neighbor algorithm that merged closely related sequences to remove PCR and sequencing errors. V, D and J gene segments were assigned by aligning CDR3 sequences to IMGT reference sequences. For a sequence to be retained, at least a six-nucleotide match to both a V gene segment and a J gene segment was required. Rearrangements were called productive when the CDR3 lacked stop codons and stayed in frame with V and J; all others were non-productive. CDR3 was defined according to IMGT convention as the region running from the second conserved V-encoded cysteine to the conserved J-encoded phenylalanine. In an earlier analysis of some 550 of the donors, sequences lacking an unambiguous match to a single V gene segment were excluded. In an earlier analysis of 450 to 700 of the donors, V segments were called functional above 56.7% productive rearrangements and were called segregating when the between-donor standard deviation exceeded 5%. To diagnose cytomegalovirus status from the catalog of TCR beta chain sequences, a statistical classification framework was built. V and J gene assignment, in a later analysis, came from comparing TCR nucleotide sequences with IMGT/GENE-DB human TR gene sequences. Using the TCRdist pipeline, a later analysis assigned CDR3 sequences along with most-parsimonious VDJ recombination scenarios. In a later analysis, every TCR beta chain was defined by the combination of its CDR3 amino acid sequence and its V-gene family, and reads without a unique V-gene family were dropped. To address suspected cross-contamination and a sequencing artifact, a later analysis removed several hundred highly shared, low-generation-probability nucleotide sequences. In a later analysis, a clonal expansion index was calculated for each public chain from normalized within-repertoire ranks of inferred template counts. Generation probabilities in a later analysis came from a VDJ recombination model fitted to out-of-frame rearrangements, and those results were checked against IGoR. A later analysis scored TCR-TCR, TCR-HLA and TCR-CMV co-occurrence with hypergeometric tests, applying a repertoire-size bias correction to TCR pairs. To estimate false discovery rates, a later analysis permuted the HLA or CMV assignments 20 times. In a later analysis, co-occurring TCRs were grouped with DBSCAN, and TCRdist sequence similarity was added when clustering was performed within HLA-allele-positive subsets. Co-occurrence clustering excluded repertoires with fewer than 30,000 or more than 120,000 public chains, plus five with anomalous nucleotide sharing. TCRdb retrieved this table from immuneACCESS and kept in-frame rearrangements only. Not all clones are present; in checked studies, unresolved V genes account for under half, and no reason is known for the remainder. For V, J and clone size, that table is used; D and trimming come from the DNA. The sample has around 210,000 clones on record, about 85% of them singletons. About 0.22% of the sample is taken by the ten largest.

This receptor was taken from a girl aged 2-10 years in good health and CMV-seronegative. Material: PBMCs. The rearranged segments are TRBV7-7 and TRBJ2-2; no D gene can be assigned with confidence. The nucleotide sequence is TGTGCCAGCAGCGTTTCTTCCTCCGGGGAGCTGTTTTTT. Translated, it gives CASSVSSSGELFF.